This T cell receptor beta chain came from a study of blood T cell repertoires in COVID-19. A single count supports this clone. As handled by the study authors: Reference gene primer amplification yielded estimated nucleated cell counts. Assay: immunoSEQ multiplex PCR; the TCRdb copy retains only in-frame clones and omits some. The DNA was the basis for D and trimming; V, J and clone size are from that table. The sample gives some 330,000 clones, 75% to 90% of which show up once; 5% is in the top ten. Germline CDR1 is KGHDR and CDR2 is SFDVKD. Trimming removed 5 bases at V and 0 bases at J, with 10 bases between. The CDR3 runs 15 residues.

The material sequenced was PBMCs or T cells enriched from blood (not recorded which). V is TRBV24-1 and J is TRBJ2-1; D gene ambiguous. This sequence originates from a man aged 25 to 45 who had recovered from COVID-19. The CDR3 loop is CATSAHSGSYNEQFF. The DNA for the CDR3 is TGTGCCACCAGTGCTCATTCCGGCTCCTACAATGAGCAGTTCTTC.